Presented here are 23 T cell receptor beta chains from one specimen sequenced in a study of OX40 agonist ivuxolimab in advanced cancers. Sequenced by immunoSEQ multiplex PCR; TCRdb stores in-frame clones only, minus some. The sample yields about 69,000 clones, 60% to 85% seen once. Sample: CD4+ or CD8+ T cells sorted from blood, taken in a trial of the OX40 agonist ivuxolimab. All receptors derive from an adult with an advanced solid tumor such as melanoma, head and neck, liver or kidney cancer.

The chain joins TRBV19 to TRBJ1-1, with D hard to call. The CDR3 spans 13 residues. Trimming pared 8 bases from V and 4 bases from J, leaving 14 bases between. The germline V gene encodes CDR1 LNHDA and CDR2 SQIVND (reference sequence). In nucleotides, the CDR3 is TGTGCCAGTTCAGCGAGGGCCGGCACTGAAGCTTTCTTT. Translated, it gives CASSARAGTEAFF.

The CDR3 loop reads CASSSRAAGEAFF. Written as DNA, the CDR3 is TGTGCCAGCAGTTCCCGGGCCGCCGGTGAAGCTTTCTTT. The chain recombines TRBV27 with TRBJ1-1, with D uncertain. CDR1 and CDR2 (germline): MNHEY, SMNVEV (reference sequence). This CDR3 has 13 residues. The germline V and J ends were trimmed by 4 bases and 7 bases, with 13 bases remaining between them.

V and J are TRBV5-1 and TRBJ2-1; TRBD2 matches 8 bases. The junction had 12 bases not matched to a gene; V was cut back by 1 base and J by 6 bases. The CDR3 runs to 17 residues. CDR1 is SGHRS and CDR2 is YFSETQ in the germline V gene. CDR3 sequence reads: CASSLLPAGGTSNEQFF. Written as DNA, the CDR3 is TGCGCCAGCAGCTTGTTACCGGCGGGAGGAACGTCCAATGAGCAGTTCTTC.

This clone was observed once. The chain combines TRBV19 with TRBJ2-7, with 8 positions matching TRBD1. With 5 bases clipped from V and 2 bases from J, the junction kept 8 bases outside the gene matches. This CDR3 comprises 15 residues. CDR1 LNHDA and CDR2 SQIVND come from the germline V gene (reference sequence). This chain's CDR3 is CASSFSGQGAYEQYF. The CDR3 nucleotides are TGTGCCAGTAGTTTTTCTGGACAGGGTGCCTACGAGCAGTACTTC.

V is TRBV5-8 and J is TRBJ2-4; D perhaps matches TRBD1 (6 bases). From germline, CDR1 is SGHTS and CDR2 YDEGEE. V was pared by 0 bases and J by 0 bases, with 16 bases between. The CDR3 runs 18 residues. In DNA, the CDR3 is TGTGCCAGCAGCTTGGTCTCCCTGGGGGCCCTAGCCAAAAACATTCAGTACTTC. Translating gives CASSLVSLGALAKNIQYF.

The rearrangement joins TRBV6-5 to TRBJ2-5; D perhaps matches TRBD2 (7 bases). The germline V and J ends were trimmed by 8 bases and 5 bases, with 15 bases remaining between them. Germline V CDR1 and CDR2: MNHEY, SVGAGI. The CDR3 contains 13 residues. CDR3 region: CASGPGGVETQYF. The CDR3 nucleotides read TGTGCCAGCGGTCCGGGGGGCGTGGAGACCCAGTACTTC.

The J gene is TRBJ1-2, the V gene TRBV19; TRBD1 matches 8 bases. CDR3 size: 14 residues. J gave up 3 bases and V 5 bases, and 5 bases lay outside the gene matches. Germline lookup yields CDR1 LNHDA and CDR2 SQIVND (reference sequence). DNA of the CDR3: TGTGCCAGTAGTCCACGACAGGGGTACTATGGCTACACCTTC. This gives the protein CASSPRQGYYGYTF.

The V gene is TRBV7-9, the J gene TRBJ1-1, with a possible D match to TRBD1 (5 bases). CDR3 size: 16 residues. Per the germline V gene, CDR1 is SEHNR and CDR2 is FQNEAQ (reference sequence). The V end was cut by 5 bases, the J end by 3 bases, with 19 bases between. DNA for the CDR3: TGTGCCAGCAGCCGCCGACAGCCCGATAGGTACACTGAAGCTTTCTTT. Translated: CASSRRQPDRYTEAFF.

The CDR3 nucleotides are TGTGCCAGCAGCTTAGGGTCAGGGTATAGCAATCAGCCCCAGCATTTT. It encodes CASSLGSGYSNQPQHF. The rearrangement links TRBV7-2 to TRBJ1-5; TRBD1 might be the D (5 bases). The CDR3 contains 16 residues. The ends were cut back, 1 base at V and 0 bases at J, with 10 bases in the middle. Germline CDR1 SGHTA, CDR2 FQGNSA. The whole variable domain, filled in from reference TRBV7-2 and TRBJ1-5, reads GAGVSQSPSNKVTEKGKDVELRCDPISGHTALYWYRQSLGQGLEFLIYFQGNSAPDKSGLPSDRFSAERTGGSVSTLTIQRTQQEDSAVYLCASSLGSGYSNQPQHFGDGTRLSIL.

The rearrangement uses TRBV30 and TRBJ2-5; 8 nucleotides line up with TRBD2. This CDR3 is built from 16 residues. Germline V gene lookup returns CDR1 GTSNPN and CDR2 SVGIG (reference sequence). The ends lost 0 bases at V and 4 bases at J; junction bases unmatched: 10. CDR3 sequence (DNA): TGTGCCTGGAGTGTACCGTTGGGACTAGGAGTAGAGACCCAGTACTTC. It encodes CAWSVPLGLGVETQYF.

CDR3 nucleotide sequence: TGTGCCAGCAGCTTAGCCTTAGGGGTTTTGGGCACTGAAGCTTTCTTT. Translation: CASSLALGVLGTEAFF. The gene calls are TRBV7-8 and TRBJ1-1; a possible D gene is TRBD1 (5 bases). This CDR3 spans 16 amino acids. Looked up from germline, CDR1 is SGHVS and CDR2 is FQNEAQ. V shed 0 bases and J shed 4 bases, with 15 bases lying between them.

The genes are TRBV11-1 and TRBJ1-1; possibly TRBD1 for D (6 bases). V dropped 4 bases and J dropped 4 bases, with 13 bases sitting between them. From germline, CDR1 is SGHAT and CDR2 FQDESV (reference sequence). This CDR3 spans 14 amino acids. The DNA of the CDR3 is TGTGCCAGCAGCTCACGGGGGCTCGGCACTGAAGCTTTCTTT. Its protein product is CASSSRGLGTEAFF.

This CDR3 reads CAWSVALRETQYF. The DNA of the CDR3 is TGTGCCTGGAGTGTGGCGCTTCGAGAGACCCAGTACTTC. The chain uses TRBV30 and TRBJ2-5; D gene unclear. The V gene's germline CDR1 is GTSNPN and CDR2 SVGIG (reference sequence). The ends were cut back, 0 bases at V and 4 bases at J, with 9 bases in the middle. This CDR3 is built from 13 residues.

This chain joins TRBV28 and TRBJ1-4, with D possibly being TRBD1 (5 bases). Germline assignment: CDR1 MDHEN and CDR2 SYDVKM. This CDR3 comprises 15 residues. The V and J ends lost 1 base and 8 bases respectively, with 14 bases between them. CDR3 DNA sequence: TGTGCCAGCAGTTTATTTCGGAGGGGACGGGAAAAACTGTTTTTT. It specifies CASSLFRRGREKLFF.

CDR3 protein: CASSIRQGASEQYF. CDR3 in DNA: TGTGCCAGTAGTATCAGGCAGGGGGCGAGTGAGCAGTACTTC. The gene calls are TRBV19 and TRBJ2-5; TRBD1 matches at 8 bases. CDR1 and CDR2 (germline): LNHDA, SQIVND (reference sequence). The junction had 11 bases not matched to a gene; V was cut back by 3 bases and J by 11 bases. The CDR3 totals 14 residues.

This clone has a handful of counts. The gene calls are TRBV28 and TRBJ1-2; D is unresolved. The CDR3 is 12 amino acids. The germline V gene has CDR1 MDHEN and CDR2 SYDVKM. Trimming took off 8 bases at V and 5 bases at J, with 12 bases between the two ends. The CDR3 sequence: CASFGGGYGYTF. DNA of the CDR3: TGTGCCAGCTTCGGAGGAGGGTATGGCTACACCTTC.

The chain recombines TRBV30 with TRBJ2-5; possible D gene TRBD2, 6 bases. Germline CDR1 reads GTSNPN; CDR2 reads SVGIG (reference sequence). This CDR3 spans 17 amino acids. V was pared by 0 bases and J by 1 base, with 18 bases between. CDR3 in amino acids: CAWSVWAGEASQETQYF. In DNA form, the CDR3 reads TGTGCCTGGAGTGTATGGGCCGGGGAGGCCTCCCAAGAGACCCAGTACTTC.

The CDR3 coding sequence is TGCGCCAGCAGCTTCGCACCCGGGACATCGATACAAGAGACCCAGTACTTC. Its translation is CASSFAPGTSIQETQYF. The chain has TRBV5-1 and TRBJ2-5; D possibly corresponds to TRBD1 (6 bases). This CDR3 has 17 amino acids. Per the germline V gene, CDR1 is SGHRS and CDR2 is YFSETQ. V was clipped by 2 bases and J by 2 bases, with 19 bases between them.

This clone was counted a single time. Different DNA sequences within this sample yield the same CDR3. J is TRBJ2-1 and V is TRBV5-1, with 7 positions matching TRBD2. V was pared by 2 bases and J by 0 bases, with 2 bases of the junction left unmatched. The CDR3 covers 15 residues. The germline V gene encodes CDR1 SGHRS and CDR2 YFSETQ. The CDR3 loop is CASSFGGSSYNEQFF. CDR3 bases: TGCGCCAGCAGCTTCGGCGGGAGCTCCTACAATGAGCAGTTCTTC.

V is TRBV14 and J is TRBJ1-1, with D hard to call. Germline assignment: CDR1 SGHDN and CDR2 FVKESK. This CDR3 is 13 amino acids long. The germline V and J ends were trimmed by 5 bases and 4 bases, with 11 bases remaining between them. In DNA form, the CDR3 reads TGTGCCAGCAGCACGGTCCGAACCACTGAAGCTTTCTTT. Translating it yields CASSTVRTTEAFF.

V gene TRBV28 combines with J gene TRBJ2-1; 10 nucleotides line up with TRBD2. The CDR3 totals 17 residues. Looked up from germline, CDR1 is MDHEN and CDR2 is SYDVKM. V shed 3 bases, J shed 7 bases, and the junction held 12 bases outside the gene matches. In DNA form, the CDR3 reads TGTGCCAGCAGTTTGGCTAGCGGGAGATATGGAGGGAATGAGCAGTTCTTC. Translated: CASSLASGRYGGNEQFF.

There are a few counts of this clone. CDR3 in DNA: TGCGCCAGCAGTGATCGGGATCGAAGGACAGGGGTTATCCCCCCAAATTCACCCCTCCACTTT. Its translation: CASSDRDRRTGVIPPNSPLHF. This chain connects TRBV10-1 to TRBJ1-6, with 9 bases aligning to TRBD1. This CDR3 is 21 amino acids long. The germline V gene encodes CDR1 WNHNN and CDR2 SYGVQD (reference sequence). The J segment lost 7 bases and the V segment lost 3 bases, leaving 22 bases of the junction unmatched.

This clone was observed a single time. V usage is TRBV27 and J usage is TRBJ1-1; 8 bases match TRBD1. Germline-derived CDR1 and CDR2 are MNHEY and SMNVEV (reference sequence). V lost 7 bases to trimming and J lost 5 bases; unmatched junction nucleotides: 12. CDR3 length: 15 amino acids. The CDR3 DNA follows: TGTGCCAGCACCTTACGGACAGGGAGGTTAACTGAAGCTTTCTTT. It encodes CASTLRTGRLTEAFF.